Presented here are 26 T cell receptor beta chains from one specimen sequenced in a study of T-cell reconstitution after alpha-beta-depleted transplantation in children (dated by TCRdb to between 2015 and 2016). Libraries were constructed by PCR. The instrument was an Illumina HiSeq 2500. TCR libraries were prepared with molecular barcoding, using unique molecular identifiers to normalize TCRbeta repertoire quantification. Starting from the raw public reads, TCRdb applied fastp trimming at Q25, assembled clones with MiXCR and retained in-frame beta chains. Each CDR3 protein appears once, grouped with its most common genes and DNA. In all, the sample holds hundreds of thousands of distinct CDR3 sequences, and 16% of those were seen once. The ten largest clones capture 29% of the sample. In light of the paper, this sample's treatment or condition label describes: allogeneic hematopoietic cell transplantation with graft depleted of TCRalphabeta T cells and CD19 B cells.

The sample consisted of PBMCs, mostly from graft donor cells, taken 360 days after TCRalphabeta/CD19-depleted stem cell transplant. These receptors originate from a boy less than two years old who had a stem cell transplant for Wiskott-Aldrich syndrome, so the T cells may come from the graft donor.

This clonotype was seen at least ten times. The genes are TRBV12-3 or TRBV12-4 and TRBJ2-2, with TRBD1 as a possible D gene (5 bases). This CDR3 is built from 13 residues. With 5 bases removed from V and 3 bases from J, the gap between germline ends came to 7 bases. For the CDR3, the DNA is TGTGCCAGCAGTCGACAGTACACCGGGGAGCTGTTTTTT. Its protein product is CASSRQYTGELFF.

The rearrangement uses TRBV7-9 and TRBJ2-1; 11 bases fit TRBD1. CDR3 length equals 16 residues. V lost 3 bases and J lost 3; bases outside the gene matches: 4. Germline CDR1 is SEHNR and CDR2 is FQNEAQ (reference sequence). Written as DNA, the CDR3 is TGTGCCAGCAGCTTTCCGGGACAGGGGGACTACAATGAGCAGTTCTTC. Its translation: CASSFPGQGDYNEQFF. Together with reference TRBV7-9 and TRBJ2-1, the CDR3 gives the full variable domain: DTGVSQNPRHKITKRGQNVTFRCDPISEHNRLYWYRQTLGQGPEFLTYFQNEAQLEKSRLLSDRFSAERPKGSFSTLEIQRTEQGDSAMYLCASSFPGQGDYNEQFFGPGTRLTVL.

This clonotype has a handful of counts. The chain recombines TRBV10-3 with TRBJ2-1; D uncertain. This CDR3 has 16 residues. Looked up from germline, CDR1 is ENHRY and CDR2 is SYGVKD. Trimming left V 4 bases short and J 0 bases short, with 13 bases between. The CDR3, as DNA: TGTGCCATCAGTGTCGGTGTGGGTGGCTCCTACAATGAGCAGTTCTTC. Residues: CAISVGVGGSYNEQFF.

Written as DNA, the CDR3 is TGTGCCAGCAGCCAAGAACCTCTTTCACCCCTCCACTTT. Translated: CASSQEPLSPLHF. The V gene is TRBV4-2, the J gene TRBJ1-6; no clear D. Germline V lookup: CDR1 LGHNA, CDR2 YNFKEQ. This CDR3 contains 13 residues. The V end lost 0 bases, the J end lost 9 bases, and 6 bases lay between the germline ends.

This clonotype was observed a handful of times. This rearrangement joins TRBV4-3 to TRBJ2-7; 8 bases fit TRBD2. J gave up 4 bases and V 4 bases, and 9 bases lay outside the gene matches. The CDR3 has 15 residues. The V gene's germline CDR1 is LGHNA and CDR2 YSLEER. CDR3 bases: TGCGCCAGCAGCCGCCTAAGGACTAGCATTTACGAGCAGTACTTC. Translated, it gives CASSRLRTSIYEQYF.

This clonotype has a handful of counts. The chain carries TRBV20-1 and TRBJ2-5; no firm D call. This CDR3 comprises 12 residues. V lost 3 bases, J lost 3 bases, and 8 bases lay in between. Germline CDR1 is DFQATT and CDR2 is SNEGSKA (reference sequence). This CDR3 is CSASRPEETQYF. In nucleotides, the CDR3 is TGCAGTGCTAGTCGGCCAGAAGAGACCCAGTACTTC.

The gene calls are TRBV6-5 and TRBJ2-4; D possibly matches TRBD1 or TRBD2 (5 bases each). The CDR3 spans 16 residues. Between the trimmed V and J ends, which lost 2 bases and 0 bases, there was a span of 11 bases. Germline V gene lookup returns CDR1 MNHEY and CDR2 SVGAGI. The CDR3 region has the DNA TGTGCCAGCAGTTACCGGGGCGGTCTAGCCAAAAACATTCAGTACTTC. Its protein product is CASSYRGGLAKNIQYF.

The chain links TRBV10-3 to TRBJ1-1, with D unresolved. Per the germline V gene, CDR1 is ENHRY and CDR2 is SYGVKD. The CDR3 spans 15 residues. Deletions cut 4 bases from V and 1 base from J, with 13 bases between. CDR3 in amino acids: CAISALGGGNTEAFF. CDR3 DNA: TGTGCCATCAGTGCACTAGGAGGAGGGAACACTGAAGCTTTCTTT.

This clonotype appeared a few times. The chain has TRBV5-1 and TRBJ2-3; 7 bases align to TRBD2. The CDR3 covers 14 residues. V dropped 9 bases and J dropped 2; count of bases not matched to a gene: 9. CDR1 and CDR2 (germline): SGHRS, YFSETQ. The CDR3, as DNA: TGCGCCACCAGACTCGCGGGGGTCACAGATACGCAGTATTTT. It is translated as CATRLAGVTDTQYF.

This clonotype was counted between two and nine times. The J gene is TRBJ2-5, the V gene TRBV3-1; 9 bases align to TRBD1. The length of the CDR3 is 17 residues. V lost 0 bases and J lost 6; bases outside the gene matches: 11. From germline, CDR1 is LGHDT and CDR2 YNNKEL (reference sequence). CDR3 sequence reads: CASSQDWPGTGRQTQYF. CDR3 coding DNA: TGTGCCAGCAGCCAAGATTGGCCCGGGACAGGGCGGCAGACCCAGTACTTC.

This clonotype was seen a handful of times. V is TRBV2 and J is TRBJ2-3; D could derive from TRBD1 or TRBD2 (5 bases each). Looked up from germline, CDR1 is SNHLY and CDR2 is FYNNEI. Trimming removed 5 bases at V and 4 bases at J, with 13 bases between. CDR3 length: 14 amino acids. As DNA, the CDR3 is TGTGCCAGCAGTCTTAGTAGGGACCCAGATACGCAGTATTTT. Its translation: CASSLSRDPDTQYF. The whole variable domain, filled in from reference TRBV2 and TRBJ2-3, reads EPEVTQTPSHQVTQMGQEVILRCVPISNHLYFYWYRQILGQKVEFLVSFYNNEISEKSEIFDDQFSVERPDGSNFTLKIRSTKLEDSAMYFCASSLSRDPDTQYFGPGTRLTVL.

This clonotype was found a few times. The rearrangement uses TRBV12-3 or TRBV12-4 and TRBJ2-2; TRBD2 is a possible D gene (6 bases). V lost 3 bases, J lost 2 bases, and 16 bases lay in between. CDR3 size: 17 residues. The CDR3, as DNA: TGTGCCAGCAGTTTTCGAATAACGGGACTTAACACCGGGGAGCTGTTTTTT. Encoded protein: CASSFRITGLNTGELFF.

The chain has TRBV5-1 and TRBJ2-1; 9 bases are a match to TRBD1. Germline CDR1 and CDR2: SGHRS and YFSETQ. Trimming at V came to 2 bases and at J to 4 bases, leaving 4 bases not matched to a gene. This CDR3 is 15 amino acids long. The chain's CDR3 is CASSFPTGGYNEQFF. The CDR3 DNA sequence: TGCGCCAGCAGCTTTCCGACAGGGGGTTACAATGAGCAGTTCTTC.

The chain has TRBV11-1 and TRBJ2-1; maybe TRBD2 (5 bases). The CDR3 runs 18 residues. The germline V gene encodes CDR1 SGHAT and CDR2 FQDESV (reference sequence). V shed 2 bases and J shed 0 bases, with 17 bases lying between them. The CDR3: CASSLRVQDWSSYNEQFF. DNA for the CDR3: TGTGCCAGCAGCTTAAGGGTCCAGGACTGGAGCTCCTACAATGAGCAGTTCTTC. Combining the CDR3 with reference TRBV11-1 and TRBJ2-1 gives the whole variable domain EAEVAQSPRYKITEKSQAVAFWCDPISGHATLYWYRQILGQGPELLVQFQDESVVDDSQLPKDRFSAERLKGVDSTLKIQPAELGDSAMYLCASSLRVQDWSSYNEQFFGPGTRLTVL.

This chain uses TRBV10-3 with TRBJ2-7, with 8 positions matching TRBD1. V was clipped by 0 bases and J by 2 bases; unmatched bases: 3. This CDR3 is built from 15 residues. Germline V gives CDR1 ENHRY, CDR2 SYGVKD. The CDR3 nucleotides read TGTGCCATCAGTGAGTCAAACAGGGGGGCCTACGAGCAGTACTTC. It codes for CAISESNRGAYEQYF.

This clonotype was observed a few times. The V gene is TRBV5-1, the J gene TRBJ1-4; 8 bases map to TRBD1. This CDR3 contains 15 residues. Germline trimming cut 2 bases from V and 11 bases from J; bases unmatched to any gene: 11. Germline V gene lookup returns CDR1 SGHRS and CDR2 YFSETQ. This CDR3 is CASSFSQGAPWKLFF. DNA of the CDR3: TGCGCCAGCAGCTTTTCGCAGGGGGCCCCTTGGAAACTGTTTTTT.

There are a few counts of this clonotype. The chain recombines TRBV20-1 with TRBJ2-3; 8 nucleotides line up with TRBD2. V lost 5 bases, J lost 2 bases, and 9 bases stayed unmatched. CDR1 and CDR2 (germline): DFQATT, SNEGSKA (reference sequence). The CDR3 sequence is 15 residues long. In DNA form, the CDR3 reads TGCAGTGCTCTTAGCGGGACTATCCTCACAGATACGCAGTATTTT. This translates into CSALSGTILTDTQYF.

Only a few counts were recorded for this clonotype. In DNA form, the CDR3 reads TGTGCCATCAGTGAATGGACTAAGCCCGATGGCTTACGATCTCAGCAGTACTTC. As protein: CAISEWTKPDGLRSQQYF. The genes are TRBV10-3 and TRBJ2-7; D is perhaps TRBD2 (6 bases). V lost 3 bases to trimming and J lost 8 bases, with 29 bases between them. The germline V gene has CDR1 ENHRY and CDR2 SYGVKD. CDR3 length equals 18 residues.

The J gene is TRBJ2-5, the V gene TRBV5-1; TRBD2 matches at 10 bases. The V and J ends lost 0 bases and 4 bases, in that order; junction bases with no gene match: 3. This CDR3 spans 15 amino acids. CDR1 and CDR2 (germline): SGHRS, YFSETQ. The CDR3 DNA sequence: TGCGCCAGCAGCTTGGCGAGCGGGGGGGCAGAGACCCAGTACTTC. Protein: CASSLASGGAETQYF.

This clonotype has just a few counts. The chain joins TRBV29-1 to TRBJ2-2, with unresolved D. CDR3 length equals 12 residues. CDR1 SQVTM and CDR2 ANQGSEA come from the germline V gene. Trimming pared 1 base from V and 5 bases from J, leaving 5 bases between. In DNA form, the CDR3 reads TGCAGCGTTGAAGGACCTACCGGGGAGCTGTTTTTT. It encodes CSVEGPTGELFF.

This clonotype was counted between two and nine times. The chain carries TRBV20-1 and TRBJ1-3; D ambiguous. Per germline, CDR1 DFQATT and CDR2 SNEGSKA (reference sequence). The CDR3 consists of 13 residues. Trimming removed 1 base at V and 5 bases at J, with 9 bases between. CDR3 in DNA: TGCAGTGCTAGAGTGAGCGGACGAAACACCATATATTTT. This translates into CSARVSGRNTIYF.

This clonotype was seen a few times. J is TRBJ1-3 and V is TRBV6-1, with D possibly matching TRBD1 (5 bases). Germline V gives CDR1 MNHNS, CDR2 SASEGT. Trimming left V 6 bases short and J 2 bases short, with 23 bases between. The CDR3 loop spans 18 amino acids. The CDR3 region has the DNA TGTGCCAGCAGGTCCACTTGGGACCTAATTTCCACTGGAAACACCATATATTTT. Translated, it gives CASRSTWDLISTGNTIYF.

The J gene is TRBJ2-5, the V gene TRBV18, with D perhaps matching TRBD1 or TRBD2 (5 bases each). This CDR3 has 15 amino acids. V lost 1 base and J 2 bases, leaving 11 bases between the germline ends. Germline V CDR1 and CDR2: KGHSH, LQKENI. The CDR3 bases are TGTGCCAGCTCACCACGGGACGTTTCTCAAGAGACCCAGTACTTC. Translated: CASSPRDVSQETQYF.

This clonotype was counted between two and nine times. The chain couples TRBV15 to TRBJ2-6; no reliable D call. V shed 0 bases and J shed 2 bases, with 8 bases lying between them. The germline gives CDR1 LNHNV, CDR2 YYDKDF (reference sequence). This CDR3 contains 16 residues. The CDR3 loop reads CATSRDDRAGANVLTF. CDR3 nucleotide sequence: TGTGCCACCAGCAGAGATGATAGGGCTGGGGCCAACGTCCTGACTTTC.

This chain joins TRBV6-5 and TRBJ1-2; TRBD1 is a possible D gene (6 bases). The CDR3 sequence is 12 residues long. The germline V gene encodes CDR1 MNHEY and CDR2 SVGAGI. Trimming pared 6 bases from V and 8 bases from J, leaving 13 bases between. The CDR3 protein is CASRYPGVGYTF. CDR3 in DNA: TGTGCCAGCAGATATCCAGGGGTCGGCTACACCTTC.

This clonotype has a handful of counts. The chain recombines TRBV25-1 with TRBJ2-2; 12 nucleotides match TRBD2. The CDR3 spans 17 residues. Trimming cost V 10 bases and J 0 bases; bases outside gene matches: 9. The germline V gene has CDR1 MGHDK and CDR2 SYGVNS. CDR3 in DNA: TGTGCCAACGTGAAACGACTAGCGGGAGCGAACACCGGGGAGCTGTTTTTT. Translating it yields CANVKRLAGANTGELFF.